This TCR beta chain was identified in a study of T cells in Graves' hyperthyroidism and ophthalmopathy. This clonotype was observed at least ten times. The antigen is unknown. Study findings and constraints: In simple terms, a model built on 13 V-J features told ophthalmopathy apart from stable hyperthyroidism.

Uncontrolled infections, other autoimmune diseases, pregnancy or lactation led to exclusion of patients. From more than 9 ml of fresh peripheral blood, PBMCs were isolated. What was amplified from RNA transcripts were TCR beta CDR3 regions. TCR CDR3 underwent first-round RT-PCR with the HTBI primer set. TCRdb reprocessed the multiplex PCR reads with MiXCR, giving one entry per CDR3 protein. The sample carries approximately 610,000 distinct CDR3 sequences, roughly 14% recorded once. Germline V gives CDR1 SGHNT, CDR2 YENEEA. This CDR3 is 14 amino acids long. V lost 2 bases, J lost 3 bases, and 7 bases lay in between.

The chain has TRBV11-3 and TRBJ2-2; D gene ambiguous. The receptor's source is a woman between 35 and 50 years old with Graves' ophthalmopathy. Sequenced material: blood. The CDR3 sequence is CASSLSQDTGELFF. For the CDR3, the DNA is TGTGCCAGCAGCTTAAGTCAGGACACCGGGGAGCTGTTTTTT.